A single TCR beta chain is shown here with its context. Its antigen is still unknown. J lost 4 bases, V lost 4 bases, and 1 base had no gene match. In germline, CDR1 is LGHNA, CDR2 YSLEER. This CDR3 has 13 residues. This entry comes from a study of beta chain features in type 1 diabetes. The whole isolated RNA underwent reverse transcription, so sequencing captured expressed TCRB transcripts. The protocol was immunoSEQ multiplex PCR, while the TCRdb copy is restricted to in-frame clones and leaves out a portion. Here the sample spans fewer than 650,000 clones, roughly a sixth being singletons. Study-wide results and caveats: Relative to healthy donors, patients appeared to have naive, central memory and Treg TCRB repertoires that were more similar.

CD45RO/CCR7/CD25/CD127/CD95/CD27 separated CD4+ naive, central memory, regulatory and stem cell-like memory cells by sorting. This receptor was obtained from a man aged 18 to 30 in good health. What was sequenced was naive CD4+ T cells from blood. The chain joins TRBV4-3 to TRBJ1-5, with 7 bases fitting TRBD1. CDR3 in amino acids: CASSRDRNQPQHF. DNA for the CDR3: TGCGCCAGCAGCCGGGACAGAAATCAGCCCCAGCATTTT.